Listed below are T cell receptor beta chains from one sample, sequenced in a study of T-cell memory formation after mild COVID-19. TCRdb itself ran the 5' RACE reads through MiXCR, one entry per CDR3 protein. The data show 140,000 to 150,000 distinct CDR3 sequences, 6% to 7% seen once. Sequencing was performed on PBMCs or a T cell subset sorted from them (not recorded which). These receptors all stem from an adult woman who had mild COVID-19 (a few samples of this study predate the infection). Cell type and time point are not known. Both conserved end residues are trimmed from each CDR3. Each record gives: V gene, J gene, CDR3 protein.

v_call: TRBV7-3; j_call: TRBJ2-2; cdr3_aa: ASGVSGGAYSSGELF
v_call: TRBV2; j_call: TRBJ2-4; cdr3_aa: ASSERSGLAKNIQY
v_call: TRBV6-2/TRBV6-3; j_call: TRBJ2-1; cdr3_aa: ASSYVGRANEQF
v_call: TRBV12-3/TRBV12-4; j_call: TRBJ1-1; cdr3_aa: ASISGGLPFEAF
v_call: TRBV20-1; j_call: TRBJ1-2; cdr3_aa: SPPSGQHNYGYT
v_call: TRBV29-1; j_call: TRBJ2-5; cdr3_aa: SVGDQETQY
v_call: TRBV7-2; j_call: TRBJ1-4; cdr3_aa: ASSSGQGNEKLF
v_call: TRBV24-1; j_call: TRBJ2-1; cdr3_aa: ATSDLAGVKDEQF
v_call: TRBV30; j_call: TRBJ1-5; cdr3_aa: AWSKGARNQPQH
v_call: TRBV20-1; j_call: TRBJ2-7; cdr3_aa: SARGTGGFSYEQY
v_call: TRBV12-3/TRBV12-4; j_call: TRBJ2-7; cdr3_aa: ASSFLGRPSDQY
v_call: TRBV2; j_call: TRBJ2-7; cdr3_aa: ASSEAGPYEQY
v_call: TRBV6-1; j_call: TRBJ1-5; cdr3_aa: ASSEVDSGREPQH
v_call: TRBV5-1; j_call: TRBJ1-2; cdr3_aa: ASSTGQAGYGYT
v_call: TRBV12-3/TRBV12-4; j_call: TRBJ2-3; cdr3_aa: ASSSNRKASTDTQY
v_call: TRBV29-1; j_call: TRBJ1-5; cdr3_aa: SVRGDSNQPQH
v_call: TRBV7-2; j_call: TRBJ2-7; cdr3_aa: ASSFRVGGSGYEQY
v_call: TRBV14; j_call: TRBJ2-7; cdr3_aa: ASSPDTYEQY
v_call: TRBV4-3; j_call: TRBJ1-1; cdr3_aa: ASSQDTGWNTEAF
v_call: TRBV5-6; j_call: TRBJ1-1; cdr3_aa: ASNPGRRDTEAF
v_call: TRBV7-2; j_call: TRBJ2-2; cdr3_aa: ASRASGTTGELF
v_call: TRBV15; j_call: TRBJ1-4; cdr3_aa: ATSSGINEKLF
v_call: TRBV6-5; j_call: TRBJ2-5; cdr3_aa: ASSYAGGPGTQY
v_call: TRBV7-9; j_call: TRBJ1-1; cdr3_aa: ASSLDGGSKQNTEAF
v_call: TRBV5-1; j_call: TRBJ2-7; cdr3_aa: ASSLGASGSLEQY
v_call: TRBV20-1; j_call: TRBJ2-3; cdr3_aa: SARTPSGITDTQY
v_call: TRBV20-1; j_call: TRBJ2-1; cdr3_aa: SARKTSGRNEQF
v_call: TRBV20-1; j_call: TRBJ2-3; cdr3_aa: SARDPSGLAADTQY
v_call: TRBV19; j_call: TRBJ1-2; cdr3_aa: ASSIVGQGNYGYT
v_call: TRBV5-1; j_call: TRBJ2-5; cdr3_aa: ASSPPRAGFSQETQY
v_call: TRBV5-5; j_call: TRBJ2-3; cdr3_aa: ASSLGTSGEVDTQY